The clone carrying this T cell receptor (beta chain) was found a few times. The data derive from a study of PD-L1 blockade in urothelial cancer. The authors spiked synthetic TCR analog templates into each PCR. Clones were read by immunoSEQ multiplex PCR, and TCRdb kept only the in-frame ones, dropping some. The sample lists over 14,000 clones; approximately 90% were seen once. Germline CDR1 and CDR2: MNHEY and SMNVEV (reference sequence). V lost 8 bases and J lost 5; bases outside the gene matches: 7. The CDR3 loop spans 14 amino acids. This receptor was obtained from a man between 65 and 85 years old with urothelial cancer. The gene calls are TRBV27 and TRBJ2-1, with 9 bases lining up with TRBD2. Sequenced material: PBMCs, taken around atezolizumab (anti-PD-L1) treatment. CDR3 DNA sequence: TGTGCCAGCCACTATAGCGGGGGCCACAATGAGCAGTTCTTC. As protein: CASHYSGGHNEQFF.